This T cell receptor beta chain was profiled in a study of long-term antiretroviral therapy in people with HIV. Germline CDR1 and CDR2: SGHVS and FNYEAQ. The CDR3 consists of 16 residues. V lost 0 bases and J lost 0, with 11 bases in between. Survey-level immunoSEQ v3.0 assays were run. Method: immunoSEQ multiplex PCR; TCRdb's copy keeps in-frame clones and lacks some. The sample includes tens of thousands of clones, more than 60% seen only once; the top ten take 7.5% to 9.5%. The V and J genes are TRBV7-6 and TRBJ1-2; D unclear. The TCR comes from a woman aged 45-65 years with HIV. Sequences were derived from unsorted PBMCs, sampled 3.1 years after starting antiretroviral therapy. CDR3 in DNA: TGTGCCAGCAGCTTAGCCCAGTTTGGAGCTAACTATGGCTACACCTTC. It encodes CASSLAQFGANYGYTF.